Listed below are T cell receptor beta chains from one sample, sequenced in a study of T cells in Graves' hyperthyroidism and ophthalmopathy. Each CDR3 protein gets one entry after TCRdb re-called the multiplex PCR reads with MiXCR. The table has approximately 600,000 distinct CDR3 sequences, approximately 13% seen once. The sequencing sample was made of blood. These receptors were obtained from a woman aged 30 to 39 with Graves' hyperthyroidism that later progressed to Graves' ophthalmopathy. Both conserved end residues are part of each CDR3.

j_gene | v_gene | CDR3aa
TRBJ2-3 | TRBV15 | CATSSRPVGDTQYF
TRBJ2-3 | TRBV11-3 | CASSYPGTDTQYF
TRBJ2-5 | TRBV30 | CAWSVGLPKETQYF
TRBJ2-1 | TRBV6-2/TRBV6-3 | CASTSGRPLNNEQFF
TRBJ1-1 | TRBV12-3/TRBV12-4 | CASSTYTEAFF
TRBJ2-7 | TRBV20-1 | CSAPDGRNYEQYF
TRBJ2-5 | TRBV11-2 | CASRNSGEIQETQYF
TRBJ1-2 | TRBV6-5 | CASSYLATPGGYGYTF
TRBJ1-6 | TRBV3-1 | CASSQGTGVDSPLHF
TRBJ1-3 | TRBV11-2 | CASSLWGGENTIYF
TRBJ2-1 | TRBV2 | CASSEALRTNEQFF
TRBJ1-1 | TRBV19 | CASSSSSEAFF
TRBJ2-1 | TRBV5-1 | CASRSEGGTYNEQFF
TRBJ2-1 | TRBV7-2 | CASSLEASTLGSYNEQFF
TRBJ2-5 | TRBV6-5 | CASSYPSGRAQETQYF
TRBJ2-5 | TRBV9 | CVSSVTALAEETQYF
TRBJ2-1 | TRBV27 | CASSLNGVPEQFF
TRBJ2-1 | TRBV27 | CASSLDRGLYNEQFF
TRBJ2-3 | TRBV11-2 | CASSSLGGQRYTDTQYF
TRBJ2-3 | TRBV7-6 | CASSLAAAAGADTQYF
TRBJ2-7 | TRBV29-1 | CSAAGQFSSYEQYF
TRBJ2-5 | TRBV18 | CASSPGGDTETQYF
TRBJ2-1 | TRBV4-1 | CASSPGQGYEQFF
TRBJ2-2 | TRBV20-1 | CSATGLMNTGELFF
TRBJ2-7 | TRBV28 | CASSSGTADHEQYF
TRBJ2-1 | TRBV5-1 | CASSLRSGRESSYNEQFF
TRBJ1-5 | TRBV28 | CASSLRGLNQPQHF
TRBJ2-3 | TRBV6-2/TRBV6-3 | CASSLDRADTQYF
TRBJ1-4 | TRBV5-5 | CASSLGGQGISEKLFF
TRBJ2-7 | TRBV3-1 | CASSQGGRAWYEQYF
TRBJ2-3 | TRBV6-1 | CASSDASFLTDTQYF
TRBJ1-4 | TRBV28 | CASSLSPGGTNEKLFF
TRBJ1-2 | TRBV30 | CAWKTGHDYGYTF
TRBJ1-4 | TRBV3-1 | CASSQRGSNEKLFF
TRBJ2-1 | TRBV5-1 | CASSSPSSEQFF
TRBJ2-1 | TRBV19 | CASTLRDSSYNEQFF
TRBJ2-7 | TRBV28 | CASRPSPSTNGLYEQYF
TRBJ2-3 | TRBV6-1 | CASSYSLQGTDTQYF
TRBJ2-3 | TRBV11-2 | CASSPRGASTDTQYF
TRBJ2-5 | TRBV20-1 | CSARDGGPQYF
TRBJ1-1 | TRBV9 | CASRRQVFSRATEAFF
TRBJ2-1 | TRBV19 | CASSRAPLSSGNEQFF
TRBJ2-5 | TRBV6-1 | CASKIEDTETQYF
TRBJ1-5 | TRBV6-5 | CASSYREGARDGNQPQHF
TRBJ1-1 | TRBV7-9 | CASSADTGSEAFF
TRBJ1-5 | TRBV4-3 | CASSQGTSGPREPQHF
TRBJ1-3 | TRBV20-1 | CSARVIQGLRNTIYF
TRBJ2-5 | TRBV12-3/TRBV12-4 | CASRAGRREWETQYF
TRBJ2-7 | TRBV20-1 | CSARDRGVDEQYF
TRBJ2-3 | TRBV27 | CASSDGIGNTQYF
TRBJ2-7 | TRBV20-1 | CSASEGPAYEQYF
TRBJ2-1 | TRBV27 | CASSTMGHSGGNEQFF
TRBJ2-7 | TRBV20-1 | CSAQQQGRGIRYEQYF
TRBJ1-4 | TRBV11-2 | CASTLAGFSELFF
TRBJ1-5 | TRBV20-1 | CSASDPEGFWRDQPQHF
TRBJ2-7 | TRBV12-5 | CASGLVAESYEQYF
TRBJ1-1 | TRBV7-8 | CASSPRGFIGTEAFF
TRBJ2-2 | TRBV9 | CASSVVGDWGAGDLFF